What follows are 20 T cell receptor beta chains derived from one specimen sequenced in a study of blood T cell repertoires in COVID-19 (dated by TCRdb to the early 2020s). The library came from the immunoSEQ multiplex PCR assay. What TCRdb holds here is the immuneACCESS table cut down to in-frame rearrangements. Part of the clones is not present; checked against another copy, under half of the missing clones reflect an unresolved V gene, and the others are unexplained. The sample has 200,000 to 250,000 clones on record, about 90% of them singletons. The ten most abundant clones make up approximately 3.1% of the sample. Sequenced: PBMCs or T cells enriched from blood (not recorded which). The receptor set was obtained from a woman in her fifties or sixties in a cohort exposed to, infected with or recovered from COVID-19 (not recorded which).

The chain uses TRBV10-3 and TRBJ2-2, with 7 bases fitting TRBD1. The CDR3 runs 16 residues. V gave up 6 bases and J gave up 0 bases; unmatched junction bases: 7. Germline CDR1 and CDR2: ENHRY and SYGVKD. This chain's CDR3 is CAISRQGTSNTGELFF. Written as DNA, the CDR3 is TGTGCCATCAGCCGACAGGGAACTTCGAACACCGGGGAGCTGTTTTTT.

This chain connects TRBV30 to TRBJ1-5; the D is unclear. V dropped 2 bases and J dropped 3 bases, with 11 bases sitting between them. CDR3 length: 14 amino acids. Germline V gives CDR1 GTSNPN, CDR2 SVGIG (reference sequence). The CDR3 reads CAWSNGDFNQPQHF. The DNA of the CDR3 is TGTGCCTGGAGTAACGGGGATTTCAATCAGCCCCAGCATTTT.

V usage is TRBV5-1 and J usage is TRBJ1-1; TRBD1 matches at 9 bases. The junction had 2 bases not matched to a gene; V was cut back by 5 bases and J by 0 bases. CDR1 is SGHRS, CDR2 YFSETQ, per germline. The CDR3 spans 14 residues. CDR3 protein: CASSGQGMNTEAFF. The CDR3 coding sequence is TGCGCCAGCAGTGGACAGGGGATGAACACTGAAGCTTTCTTT.

The CDR3 nucleotides are TGTGCCAGCAGCCCAACCGGGACTAAAGAGACCCAGTACTTC. As protein: CASSPTGTKETQYF. V gene TRBV4-2 combines with J gene TRBJ2-5; 7 nucleotides agree with TRBD2. This CDR3 comprises 14 residues. After removal of 4 bases from V and 3 bases from J, the junction contained 5 bases not matched to a gene. The germline CDR1 and CDR2 sequences are LGHNA and YNFKEQ.

V and J are TRBV2 and TRBJ1-5; D is perhaps TRBD1 (5 bases). The V gene's germline CDR1 is SNHLY and CDR2 FYNNEI. Deletions cut 6 bases from V and 3 bases from J, with 12 bases between. There are 14 residues in the CDR3. CDR3 coding DNA: TGTGCCAGCAGCCTCGGGGGGTACAATCAGCCCCAGCATTTT. Translated: CASSLGGYNQPQHF.

The chain uses TRBV29-1 and TRBJ1-1; TRBD1 agrees at 9 bases. With V trimmed by 2 bases and J by 4 bases, 5 bases remained unmatched. Germline lookup yields CDR1 SQVTM and CDR2 ANQGSEA. The CDR3 length is 14 residues. The CDR3 protein is CSVETGGLGTEAFF. The CDR3 nucleotides are TGCAGCGTTGAAACAGGGGGCTTGGGCACTGAAGCTTTCTTT.

The chain combines TRBV2 with TRBJ1-5; D is unclear. Trimming shortened V by 4 bases and J by 7 bases, and 20 bases separated the two germline ends. The CDR3 totals 16 residues. Germline V gene sequence: CDR1 SNHLY, CDR2 FYNNEI. CDR3 in amino acids: CASSGRQVVSVQPQHF. The CDR3 nucleotides are TGTGCCAGCAGTGGGAGGCAGGTTGTTAGCGTCCAGCCCCAGCATTTT.

This chain uses TRBV2 with TRBJ2-5, with no clear D. The germline gives CDR1 SNHLY, CDR2 FYNNEI. Trimming left V 7 bases short and J 2 bases short, with 8 bases between. There are 12 residues in the CDR3. CDR3: CASIPEQETQYF. The CDR3 DNA reads as TGTGCCAGCATCCCAGAACAAGAGACCCAGTACTTC.

A few counts support this clone. The chain is built from TRBV7-2 and TRBJ2-3; the D gene is possibly TRBD2 (5 bases). V was pared by 5 bases and J by 2 bases, with 11 bases between. Germline V CDR1 and CDR2: SGHTA, FQGNSA. The CDR3 totals 14 residues. CDR3 in amino acids: CASSVGLVTDTQYF. DNA for the CDR3: TGTGCCAGCAGCGTAGGACTGGTCACAGATACGCAGTATTTT.

The chain has TRBV9 and TRBJ1-2, with 12 bases matching TRBD1. Per germline, CDR1 SGDLS and CDR2 YYNGEE. There are 16 residues in the CDR3. J lost 8 bases, V lost 3 bases, and 11 bases had no gene match. CDR3 sequence reads: CASSDHPGQGASGYTF. The CDR3 bases are TGTGCCAGCAGCGATCACCCGGGACAGGGGGCCTCCGGCTACACCTTC.

The chain recombines TRBV19 with TRBJ1-4; weak D call: TRBD1 (6 bases). Germline V gene data show CDR1 as LNHDA and CDR2 as SQIVND (reference sequence). The ends were cut back, 8 bases at V and 5 bases at J, with 12 bases in the middle. This CDR3 is built from 13 residues. The CDR3 loop reads CASLDSLNEKLFF. The CDR3 DNA sequence: TGTGCCAGTCTGGACAGCTTAAATGAAAAACTGTTTTTT.

The V and J genes are TRBV28 and TRBJ2-7; D is possibly TRBD1 (5 bases). Germline V gives CDR1 MDHEN, CDR2 SYDVKM. CDR3 size: 11 residues. Trimming left V 3 bases short and J 11 bases short, with 11 bases between. In nucleotides, the CDR3 is TGTGCCAGCAGTTTCCAGGGTACTAAGTACTTC. This sequence encodes CASSFQGTKYF.

This chain connects TRBV5-5 to TRBJ2-2; the D is unclear. V gave up 2 bases and J gave up 3 bases, with 8 bases separating them. CDR1 SGHKS and CDR2 YYEKEE come from the germline V gene (reference sequence). This CDR3 has 14 residues. The CDR3 region is CASSLVSYTGELFF. In nucleotides, the CDR3 is TGTGCCAGCAGCTTAGTAAGCTACACCGGGGAGCTGTTTTTT.

The chain joins TRBV6-1 to TRBJ1-2, with unresolved D. Germline CDR1 reads MNHNS; CDR2 reads SASEGT. The CDR3 consists of 13 residues. Deletions cut 1 base from V and 7 bases from J, with 10 bases between. The chain's CDR3 is CASSEVYGFGYTF. Written as DNA, the CDR3 is TGTGCCAGCAGTGAAGTTTACGGGTTTGGCTACACCTTC.

This chain joins TRBV20-1 and TRBJ2-3; D might be TRBD1 (5 bases). Germline CDR1 is DFQATT and CDR2 is SNEGSKA (reference sequence). V lost 3 bases to trimming and J lost 7 bases, with 17 bases between them. This CDR3 has 14 residues. The CDR3 sequence is CSASLRDVGYTQYF. In DNA form, the CDR3 reads TGCAGTGCTAGTCTCAGGGATGTTGGGTATACGCAGTATTTT.

This chain links TRBV2 with TRBJ2-7, with D possibly matching TRBD1 (5 bases). The germline V gene has CDR1 SNHLY and CDR2 FYNNEI. The CDR3 totals 15 residues. Trimming cost V 1 base and J 0 bases, with 10 bases left between them. CDR3 loop: CASSEVDRSSYEQYF. In nucleotides, the CDR3 is TGTGCCAGCAGTGAAGTAGACAGAAGCTCCTACGAGCAGTACTTC.

J is TRBJ1-4 and V is TRBV11-1, with D possibly TRBD1 on 5 matching bases. Looked up from germline, CDR1 is SGHAT and CDR2 is FQDESV (reference sequence). This CDR3 comprises 13 residues. Trimming stripped 4 bases from V and 5 bases from J, with 8 bases between. The CDR3 bases are TGTGCCAGCAGCTGGGGCCGAAATGAAAAACTGTTTTTT. This sequence encodes CASSWGRNEKLFF.

CDR3 loop: CASSGQGVANTGELFF. The DNA of the CDR3 is TGTGCCAGCAGTGGACAGGGGGTCGCGAACACCGGGGAGCTGTTTTTT. The rearrangement joins TRBV2 to TRBJ2-2, with TRBD1 identical over 9 bases. V lost 4 bases and J lost 0; bases outside the gene matches: 3. The CDR3 spans 16 residues. Germline V gene sequence: CDR1 SNHLY, CDR2 FYNNEI.

This clone was counted a single time. This rearrangement joins TRBV10-2 to TRBJ1-2; D is ambiguous. The V end was cut by 3 bases, the J end by 6 bases, with 11 bases between. The CDR3 totals 13 residues. The germline V gene encodes CDR1 WSHSY and CDR2 SAAADI. The CDR3 region is CASSDSSFNGYTF. The CDR3 region has the DNA TGCGCCAGCAGTGATAGCAGTTTCAATGGCTACACCTTC.

This chain connects TRBV30 to TRBJ1-1; 8 bases line up with TRBD1. The germline CDR1 and CDR2 sequences are GTSNPN and SVGIG (reference sequence). This CDR3 comprises 15 residues. The J segment lost 4 bases and the V segment lost 0 bases, leaving 7 bases of the junction unmatched. The CDR3 DNA follows: TGTGCCTGGAGTGTACGACAGGGGTTTATCACTGAAGCTTTCTTT. Protein: CAWSVRQGFITEAFF.